This note documents a single T cell receptor beta chain sequence. What it binds is not known. Profiling relied on immunoSEQ multiplex PCR, and the TCRdb table lists in-frame clones only, not all of them. This sample has about 70,000 clones, with roughly 84% found just once. This sample is drawn from a study of T cell responses to AZD1222 COVID-19 vaccine. Study overall: Second-dose schedules of about 4 or about 12 weeks were combined. General study points: The donor group comprised mostly white British people and more females; the analysis possibly underestimated clonal diversity.

V gave up 7 bases and J gave up 1 base; unmatched junction bases: 11. Looked up from germline, CDR1 is MNHNY and CDR2 is SVGAGI (reference sequence). This CDR3 is built from 16 residues. The chain couples TRBV6-6 to TRBJ1-1, with 8 positions matching TRBD1. The sample was peripheral blood, taken on day 0 of AZD1222 vaccination. The TCR originated in an adult in good health. The CDR3 DNA is TGTGCCAGCAAGGGGGGCAGGGGGCGAGGGAACACTGAAGCTTTCTTT. It is translated as CASKGGRGRGNTEAFF.